These 8 T cell receptor beta chains originate from one sample sequenced in a study of blood T cell repertoires in COVID-19. The assay was immunoSEQ multiplex PCR, and TCRdb's table has in-frame clones only and misses some. The profile shows approximately 220,000 clones, roughly 80% of them singletons. The sample consisted of PBMCs or T cells enriched from blood (not recorded which). These receptors were obtained from a woman between 50 and 59 years old who had been exposed to COVID-19.

The rearrangement joins TRBV6-2 or TRBV6-3 to TRBJ2-5; maybe TRBD1 (5 bases). The V end was cut by 0 bases, the J end by 4 bases, with 12 bases between. Germline V gene lookup returns CDR1 MNHEY and CDR2 SVGEGT. CDR3 length equals 15 residues. The CDR3 DNA follows: TGTGCCAGCAGTTACTCGAATCTAGGGGCAGAGACCCAGTACTTC. The encoded protein is CASSYSNLGAETQYF.

This chain connects TRBV11-3 to TRBJ2-1; 8 nucleotides line up with TRBD1. Germline-derived CDR1 and CDR2 are SGHNT and YENEEA. Germline trimming cut 0 bases from V and 10 bases from J; bases unmatched to any gene: 2. The CDR3 consists of 13 residues. The CDR3 coding sequence is TGTGCCAGCAGCTTAGATGGGACAGGAGAGCAGTTCTTC. This gives the protein CASSLDGTGEQFF.

This clone occurred a few times. This sample also contains other DNA sequences that code for the same CDR3. V and J are TRBV5-4 and TRBJ1-1; no definite D call. The germline V gene has CDR1 SGHNT and CDR2 YYREEE (reference sequence). The CDR3 is 14 amino acids. V gave up 0 bases and J gave up 1 base, with 7 bases separating them. CDR3 nucleotide sequence: TGTGCCAGCAGCTTGGACCCCAGGAACACTGAAGCTTTCTTT. It codes for CASSLDPRNTEAFF.

This clone has only a few counts. The CDR3: CASSLLAGGVGADPFF. The CDR3 coding sequence is TGTGCCAGCAGCTTACTAGCGGGGGGTGTCGGGGCGGACCCGTTCTTC. This sequence joins TRBV7-9 and TRBJ2-1; TRBD2 aligns across 11 bases. Germline trimming cut 2 bases from V and 15 bases from J; bases unmatched to any gene: 15. Germline CDR1 is SEHNR and CDR2 is FQNEAQ (reference sequence). The CDR3 is made up of 16 amino acids. Based on the CDR3 plus reference TRBV7-9 and TRBJ2-1, the full variable domain is DTGVSQNPRHKITKRGQNVTFRCDPISEHNRLYWYRQTLGQGPEFLTYFQNEAQLEKSRLLSDRFSAERPKGSFSTLEIQRTEQGDSAMYLCASSLLAGGVGADPFFGPGTRLTVL.

The chain recombines TRBV29-1 with TRBJ1-1; D might be TRBD1 (5 bases). V lost 2 bases and J 5 bases, leaving 12 bases between the germline ends. CDR3 length equals 13 residues. Looked up from germline, CDR1 is SQVTM and CDR2 is ANQGSEA. CDR3 region: CSVEYDSWTEAFF. CDR3 sequence (DNA): TGCAGCGTTGAATATGACAGCTGGACTGAAGCTTTCTTT.

Points on this clone: Relative to the germline gene, one junction end is altered; a read error may explain this. Within the sample, other DNA sequences also encode this same CDR3. The chain combines TRBV7-2 with TRBJ1-6, with 7 bases lining up with TRBD1. The germline V gene encodes CDR1 SGHTA and CDR2 FQGNSA. The CDR3 is 14 amino acids. The CDR3: CASSLPGQNSPLHF. The CDR3 DNA reads TGTGCTAGCAGCTTACCGGGACAGAATTCACCCCTCCACTTT.

This clone has just a few counts. CDR3 bases: TGTGCCAGCAGCTTAATTGGGGGGAGCCCTAGCACAGATACGCAGTATTTT. Translated: CASSLIGGSPSTDTQYF. The rearrangement joins TRBV11-2 to TRBJ2-3, with D possibly matching TRBD2 (6 bases). From germline, CDR1 is SGHAT and CDR2 FQNNGV. The CDR3 runs 17 residues. The V and J ends lost 2 bases and 0 bases respectively, with 15 bases between them.

This clone has ten or more counts. This chain uses TRBV2 with TRBJ1-1; 8 bases agree with TRBD1. The CDR3 is 15 residues long. CDR1 and CDR2 (germline): SNHLY, FYNNEI. V lost 1 base and J lost 8; bases outside the gene matches: 9. DNA of the CDR3: TGTGCCAGCAGTGAAGGGCCGCGGACAGGGAAGGAAGCTTTCTTT. Translated: CASSEGPRTGKEAFF.